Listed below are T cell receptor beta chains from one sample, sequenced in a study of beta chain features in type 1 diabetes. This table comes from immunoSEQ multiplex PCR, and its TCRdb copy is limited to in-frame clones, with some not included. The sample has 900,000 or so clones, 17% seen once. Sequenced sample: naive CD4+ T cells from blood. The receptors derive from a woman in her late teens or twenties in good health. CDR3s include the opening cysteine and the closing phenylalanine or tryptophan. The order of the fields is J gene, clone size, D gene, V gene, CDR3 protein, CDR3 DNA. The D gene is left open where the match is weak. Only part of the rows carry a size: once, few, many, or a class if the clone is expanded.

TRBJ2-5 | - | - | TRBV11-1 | CASSLPGTTTQETQYF | TGTGCCAGCAGCTTACCCGGGACAACCACCCAAGAGACCCAGTACTTC
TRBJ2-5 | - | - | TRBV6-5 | CASGTETQYF | TGTGCCAGCGGAACAGAGACCCAGTACTTC
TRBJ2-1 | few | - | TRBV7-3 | CASSPTGTAPGGYNEQFF | TGTGCCAGCAGCCCGACAGGAACGGCTCCGGGAGGCTACAATGAGCAGTTCTTC
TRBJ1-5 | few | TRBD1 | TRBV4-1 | CASSPPLGQGADQPQHF | TGCGCCAGCAGCCCCCCCCTGGGACAGGGGGCAGATCAGCCCCAGCATTTT
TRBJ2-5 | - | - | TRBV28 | CASRPGLGMGTQYF | TGTGCCAGCAGACCGGGACTCGGAATGGGGACCCAGTACTTC
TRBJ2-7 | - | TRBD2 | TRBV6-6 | CASKTGGDEQYF | TGTGCCAGCAAAACGGGAGGGGACGAGCAGTACTTC
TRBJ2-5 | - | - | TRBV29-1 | CSVAQRIQETQYF | TGCAGCGTTGCCCAGAGAATCCAAGAGACCCAGTACTTC
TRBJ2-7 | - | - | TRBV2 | CASRPVLDEQYF | TGTGCCAGCCGTCCAGTGCTAGACGAGCAGTACTTC
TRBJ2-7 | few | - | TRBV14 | CASSQGATYEQYF | TGTGCCAGCAGCCAAGGGGCCACCTACGAGCAGTACTTC
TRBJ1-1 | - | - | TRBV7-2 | CASSSGRWGPNTEAFF | TGTGCCAGCAGTTCAGGGAGGTGGGGCCCGAACACTGAAGCTTTCTTT
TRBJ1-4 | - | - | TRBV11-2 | CASSSRLWATNEKLFF | TGTGCCAGCAGCTCCCGCCTTTGGGCAACTAATGAAAAACTGTTTTTT
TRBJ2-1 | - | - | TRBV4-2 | CASSHSDSPSEQFF | TGTGCCAGCAGCCATTCTGACTCACCGAGTGAGCAGTTCTTC
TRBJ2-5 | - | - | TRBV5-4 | CASSLDVERETQYF | TGTGCCAGCAGCTTGGACGTTGAGAGAGAGACCCAGTACTTC
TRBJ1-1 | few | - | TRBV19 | CASSITSEGEAFF | TGTGCCAGTAGTATAACGTCAGAAGGAGAAGCTTTCTTT
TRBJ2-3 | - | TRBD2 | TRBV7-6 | CASSLSGSAADTQYF | TGTGCCAGCAGCCTTAGCGGGAGTGCGGCGGATACGCAGTATTTT
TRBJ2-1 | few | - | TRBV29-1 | CSSDGSLNNEQFF | TGCAGCTCGGACGGGAGTCTGAACAATGAGCAGTTCTTC
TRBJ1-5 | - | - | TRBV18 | CASSQDSNQPQHF | TGTGCCAGTTCTCAGGACAGCAATCAGCCCCAGCATTTT
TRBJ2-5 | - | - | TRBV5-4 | CASSLQGGETQYF | TGTGCCAGCAGCTTACAGGGAGGGGAGACCCAGTACTTC